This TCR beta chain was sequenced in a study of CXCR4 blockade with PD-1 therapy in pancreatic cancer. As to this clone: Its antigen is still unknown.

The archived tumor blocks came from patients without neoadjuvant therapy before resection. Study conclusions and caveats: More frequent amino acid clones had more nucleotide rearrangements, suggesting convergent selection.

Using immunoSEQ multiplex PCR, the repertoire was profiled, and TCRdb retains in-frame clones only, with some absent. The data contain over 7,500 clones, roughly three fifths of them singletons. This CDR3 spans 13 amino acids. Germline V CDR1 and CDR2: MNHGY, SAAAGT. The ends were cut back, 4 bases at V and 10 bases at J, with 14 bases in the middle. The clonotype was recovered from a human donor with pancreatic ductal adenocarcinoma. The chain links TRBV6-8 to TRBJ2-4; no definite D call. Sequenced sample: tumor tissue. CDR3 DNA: TGTGCCAGCAGTTCCACCGACGTTAAGATTCAGTACTTC. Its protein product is CASSSTDVKIQYF.